These T cell receptor beta chains were read from a single sample in a study of cytomegalovirus exposure and HLA in healthy donors. Only in-frame clones appear in the TCRdb table, and some are missing; sequencing was by immunoSEQ multiplex PCR. Here the sample spans some 240,000 clones, around 86% being singletons. The sequencing input was PBMCs. Receptors were obtained from a woman between 18 and 29 years old in good health and CMV-seropositive. The CDR3 runs from the conserved cysteine through the conserved F or W. D genes are given only for firm matches. Clone size is shown for a subset of rows, as once, few, many or a class of expanded clone.

V,size,D,J,DNA,CDR3
TRBV27,.,TRBD1,TRBJ1-2,TGTGCCAGCAGTCGGGCCGGTGGGACAGGGGGCGGCTACACCTTC,CASSRAGGTGGGYTF
TRBV5-5,.,.,TRBJ1-2,TGTGCCAGCAGCGGGGCCCTCCGCGCAGTCGACTATGGCTACACCTTC,CASSGALRAVDYGYTF
TRBV5-6,.,TRBD2,TRBJ2-7,TGTGCCAGCACCTACGGCGGGAGCAGCTACGAGCAGTACTTC,CASTYGGSSYEQYF
TRBV27,.,.,TRBJ1-1,TGTGCCAGCAGTTTGTTAGGGGGGGATGTGGACACTGAAGCTTTCTTT,CASSLLGGDVDTEAFF
TRBV18,.,.,TRBJ2-1,TGTGCCAGCTCACCCTTTCGGCCGGGGAGGACCTACAATGAGCAGTTCTTC,CASSPFRPGRTYNEQFF
TRBV19,.,TRBD1,TRBJ1-5,TGTGCCAGTACCCCCCTGGACAGGGGCCGGGAGGCCCAGCATTTT,CASTPLDRGREAQHF
TRBV15,.,TRBD2,TRBJ2-2,TGTGCCACCAAAGGGACTCTTCGGGTCGGGACTAGCGGGAGCCTGAACACCGGGGAGCTGTTTTTT,CATKGTLRVGTSGSLNTGELFF
TRBV6-6,few,TRBD1,TRBJ2-3,TGTGCCAGCAGTTCAGGGGGCCCTGGTATGGATACGCAGTATTTT,CASSSGGPGMDTQYF
TRBV7-7,.,.,TRBJ2-3,TGTGCTAGCAGCTTAACGAGATTGGTAACAGATACGCAGTATTTT,CASSLTRLVTDTQYF
TRBV6-5,.,TRBD1,TRBJ2-7,TGTGCCAGCAGTTCAGACAGGGGTGTCTACGAGCAGTACTTC,CASSSDRGVYEQYF
TRBV28,.,TRBD1,TRBJ1-2,TGTGCCAGCAGTTTAGTGGACAGGGGGCCTTATGGCTACACCTTC,CASSLVDRGPYGYTF
TRBV28,.,.,TRBJ1-1,TGTGCCAGCAGTCCAGGCCGTAGGGGCCCGGCTTTCTTT,CASSPGRRGPAFF
TRBV27,.,TRBD1,TRBJ1-2,TGTGCCAGCAGTTGGACAGGGACACCCTATGGCTACACCTTC,CASSWTGTPYGYTF
TRBV6-5,.,.,TRBJ2-1,TGTGCCAGCAGTTACTCCACGACTCGTAATGAGCAGTTCTTC,CASSYSTTRNEQFF
TRBV28,.,.,TRBJ1-1,TGTGCCAGCAGTTTAAATTTTGGACGGACTAACACTGAAGCTTTCTTT,CASSLNFGRTNTEAFF
TRBV6-5,few,TRBD1,TRBJ1-2,TGTGCCAGCAGTTACCTAACAGGGACAGGGGGTGGCTACACCTTC,CASSYLTGTGGGYTF
TRBV29-1,.,TRBD1,TRBJ2-1,TGCAGCGCCGGCGACAGGGGCCCGCTCTACAATGAGCAGTTCTTC,CSAGDRGPLYNEQFF
TRBV29-1,once,.,TRBJ2-7,TGCAGCGCAAGGACTCCTCCAGCCTACGAGCAGTACTTC,CSARTPPAYEQYF
TRBV6-5,.,.,TRBJ1-3,TGTGCCAGCAGTTACCGTTTCTCTGGAAACACCATATATTTT,CASSYRFSGNTIYF
TRBV19,.,TRBD2,TRBJ2-1,TGTGCCAGTACCGGGGGTAGCGGGGACAATGAGCAGTTCTTC,CASTGGSGDNEQFF
TRBV25-1,.,TRBD2,TRBJ2-5,TGTGCCAGCAGTGAACTAGCGGGGTCCCAAGAGACCCAGTACTTC,CASSELAGSQETQYF
TRBV18,few,TRBD1,TRBJ1-2,TGTGCCAGCTCACCACCGGACAGGGCCAACTATGGCTACACCTTC,CASSPPDRANYGYTF
TRBV9,.,TRBD2,TRBJ2-1,TGTGCCAGCAGCGTAGGACTAGCGGGAGGGCCTGGGTGGCATGAGCAGTTCTTC,CASSVGLAGGPGWHEQFF
TRBV28,.,.,TRBJ2-2,TGTGCCAGCACCGATCTGGGGAGCCAGAACACCGGGGAGCTGTTTTTT,CASTDLGSQNTGELFF
TRBV19,.,TRBD1,TRBJ2-5,TGTGCCAGTAGTAGGGGGGACAGGGGGGAGGAGACCCAGTACTTC,CASSRGDRGEETQYF
TRBV7-9,few,TRBD1,TRBJ2-3,TGTGCCAGCATCTATGGACAGGGAACAGATACGCAGTATTTT,CASIYGQGTDTQYF